The rows below give T cell receptor beta chains drawn from one sample of a study of blood T cell repertoires in COVID-19. Sequenced by immunoSEQ multiplex PCR; TCRdb stores in-frame clones only, minus some. This sample carries about 140,000 clones, about four fifths of them seen once, and the ten largest clones take 3.5% to 4%. The sample taken for sequencing was peripheral blood. These receptors came from a man between 65 and 85 years old who had recovered from COVID-19. Both conserved end residues are part of each CDR3. D genes are given only for firm matches. Expanded clones are given a class, and other clones once, few, many or no size at all.

TRBV7-9	NA	NA	TRBJ1-5	CASQGVSSQPQHF	TGTGCCAGTCAGGGTGTGAGTTCTCAGCCCCAGCATTTT
TRBV9	TRBD1	NA	TRBJ2-1	CASSPTLQGKAYNEQFF	TGTGCCAGCAGCCCAACCCTACAGGGGAAGGCCTACAATGAGCAGTTCTTC
TRBV2	TRBD1	NA	TRBJ2-1	CASAGQGLNEQFF	TGTGCCAGCGCGGGACAGGGTTTGAATGAGCAGTTCTTC
TRBV19	NA	many	TRBJ1-1	CASTLSGVTEAFF	TGTGCCAGTACCTTATCAGGGGTCACTGAAGCTTTCTTT
TRBV5-6	NA	NA	TRBJ1-2	CASSFGYYGYTF	TGTGCCAGCAGTTTCGGGTACTATGGCTACACCTTC
TRBV15	NA	NA	TRBJ2-1	CATLIGGTYNEQFF	TGTGCCACTTTGATTGGGGGCACCTACAATGAGCAGTTCTTC
TRBV21-1	NA	NA	TRBJ2-5	CASSKPHGLQETQYF	TGTGCCAGCAGCAAACCTCATGGCCTCCAAGAGACCCAGTACTTC
TRBV11-3	NA	NA	TRBJ2-1	CASSLRALGNEQFF	TGTGCCAGCAGCTTACGAGCCCTAGGAAATGAGCAGTTCTTC
TRBV27	TRBD1	NA	TRBJ2-7	CASRAPGQGGFEQYF	TGTGCCAGCAGAGCGCCGGGACAGGGAGGGTTCGAGCAGTACTTC
TRBV5-8	NA	NA	TRBJ2-7	CASSWGLAEEQYF	TGTGCCAGCAGCTGGGGGCTGGCGGAGGAGCAGTACTTC
TRBV27	NA	NA	TRBJ1-2	CASSLIGGQLAGYTF	TGTGCCAGCAGTTTAATAGGAGGACAGTTAGCTGGCTACACCTTC
TRBV6-8	NA	once	TRBJ2-3	CASSYPRLGYTHTDTQYF	TGTGCCAGCAGTTACCCCCGGCTAGGCTACACCCACACAGATACGCAGTATTTT
TRBV5-1	TRBD1	NA	TRBJ2-7	CASSLVQGARDEQYF	TGCGCCAGCAGCTTGGTGCAGGGGGCAAGGGACGAGCAGTACTTC
TRBV4-1	NA	once	TRBJ2-2	CASNSASGELFF	TGCGCCAGCAATTCTGCGTCCGGGGAGCTGTTTTTT
TRBV2	TRBD1	NA	TRBJ1-5	CASSGGQGASNQPQHF	TGTGCCAGCAGTGGTGGACAGGGGGCGAGCAATCAGCCCCAGCATTTT
TRBV2	TRBD2	NA	TRBJ2-3	CASKSGLAGGVIDTQYF	TGTGCCAGCAAATCGGGACTAGCGGGAGGTGTGATAGATACGCAGTATTTT
TRBV9	NA	NA	TRBJ1-3	CASSATQGHSGNTIYF	TGTGCCAGCAGCGCCACGCAGGGGCACTCTGGAAACACCATATATTTT
TRBV5-4	TRBD1	NA	TRBJ1-2	CASSQPRPGQTYGYTF	TGTGCCAGCAGCCAACCGCGACCGGGACAGACCTATGGCTACACCTTC
TRBV5-1	NA	few	TRBJ1-2	CASKPGPENYGYTF	TGCGCCAGCAAACCAGGGCCGGAGAACTATGGCTACACCTTC
TRBV9	TRBD2	NA	TRBJ2-7	CASSVRGTSGPYEQYF	TGTGCCAGCAGCGTACGGGGGACTAGCGGCCCCTACGAGCAGTACTTC
TRBV15	TRBD1	once	TRBJ2-1	CATSRVEGQVLKAYNEQFF	TGTGCCACCAGCAGAGTTGAGGGACAGGTTTTAAAGGCCTACAATGAGCAGTTCTTC
TRBV7-8	TRBD2	NA	TRBJ2-7	CASSFSGRYYEQYF	TGTGCCAGCAGCTTTAGCGGGAGATATTACGAGCAGTACTTC
TRBV6-2/TRBV6-3	TRBD2	NA	TRBJ2-7	CASSDGTSGRPYEQYF	TGTGCCAGCAGTGACGGGACTAGCGGGAGACCCTACGAGCAGTACTTC
TRBV6-1	NA	NA	TRBJ1-5	CASSESGNNQPQHF	TGTGCCAGCAGTGAATCGGGGAACAATCAGCCCCAGCATTTT
TRBV3-1/TRBV3-2	NA	NA	TRBJ2-7	CASSSSGVQHF	TGTGCCAGCAGCTCCTCGGGAGTCCAGCACTTC
TRBV7-2	TRBD2	NA	TRBJ2-5	CASSSLSAGGPGETQYF	TGTGCCAGCAGTTCGTTGTCCGCGGGAGGGCCGGGGGAGACCCAGTACTTC
TRBV10-2	TRBD1	NA	TRBJ1-5	CASSESVWGTGDQPQHF	TGCGCCAGCAGTGAGTCTGTCTGGGGCACAGGGGATCAGCCCCAGCATTTT
TRBV28	NA	NA	TRBJ1-6	CASASGYQSPLHF	TGTGCCAGCGCTTCAGGGTACCAGTCACCCCTCCACTTT
TRBV7-2	TRBD2	NA	TRBJ2-3	CASSPSAGGTDTQYF	TGTGCCAGCAGCCCTTCAGCGGGAGGGACAGATACGCAGTATTTT
TRBV5-4	TRBD2	NA	TRBJ2-7	CASSLGLAGRTYEQYF	TGTGCCAGCAGCTTGGGACTAGCGGGAAGGACCTACGAGCAGTACTTC
TRBV5-5	NA	NA	TRBJ1-2	CASSLAGDYGYTF	TGTGCCAGCAGCTTGGCTGGAGACTATGGCTACACCTTC
TRBV10-3	NA	NA	TRBJ2-3	CATLSTLPPTDTQYF	TGTGCCACCCTTTCGACTCTCCCCCCCACAGATACGCAGTATTTT
TRBV3-1/TRBV3-2	TRBD1	NA	TRBJ2-3	CASSPRTGNTDTQYF	TGTGCCAGCAGCCCAAGGACAGGGAACACAGATACGCAGTATTTT
TRBV6-5	NA	NA	TRBJ2-3	CATTGQFTDTQYF	TGTGCCACTACCGGACAGTTCACAGATACGCAGTATTTT
TRBV30	TRBD2	NA	TRBJ2-4	CAWSVLAGTSGNIQYF	TGTGCCTGGAGTGTACTCGCCGGGACTAGCGGAAACATTCAGTACTTC
TRBV3-1/TRBV3-2	NA	NA	TRBJ2-3	CASSQRPGVAQYF	TGTGCCAGCAGCCAAAGGCCCGGGGTCGCGCAGTATTTT
TRBV6-6	NA	NA	TRBJ1-4	CASLDEKLFF	TGTGCCAGCCTTGATGAAAAACTGTTTTTT
TRBV15	NA	few	TRBJ2-2	CATSIRNTGELFF	TGTGCCACCAGCATCAGGAACACCGGGGAGCTGTTTTTT
TRBV27	NA	NA	TRBJ2-5	CASSRASDRLGAQYF	TGTGCCAGCAGTCGAGCCAGCGACAGGCTAGGGGCCCAGTACTTC
TRBV12-3/TRBV12-4	TRBD1	NA	TRBJ2-7	CASTPGQGYEQYF	TGTGCCAGCACTCCAGGACAGGGCTACGAGCAGTACTTC
TRBV28	TRBD1	NA	TRBJ2-7	CASSHTGTGDYEQYF	TGTGCCAGCAGTCATACCGGGACAGGGGACTACGAGCAGTACTTC
TRBV10-1	TRBD2	NA	TRBJ2-7	CASSASGYEQYF	TGCGCCAGCTCCGCTAGCGGTTACGAGCAGTACTTC
TRBV12-3/TRBV12-4	NA	few	TRBJ2-1	CASRASAYNEQFF	TGTGCCAGCAGGGCCTCAGCGTACAATGAGCAGTTCTTC
TRBV30	TRBD1	NA	TRBJ2-3	CAWSGGQALDTQYF	TGTGCCTGGAGTGGTGGACAGGCACTAGATACGCAGTATTTT
TRBV10-3	NA	NA	TRBJ2-1	CATLGGQGYNEQFF	TGTGCCACCCTTGGAGGGCAAGGCTACAATGAGCAGTTCTTC
TRBV7-9	NA	NA	TRBJ1-2	CASSFPTVNYGYTF	TGTGCCAGCAGCTTCCCGACAGTTAACTATGGCTACACCTTC
TRBV20-1	NA	once	TRBJ2-7	CSAWDNPEQYF	TGCAGTGCTTGGGACAATCCCGAGCAGTACTTC
TRBV6-5	NA	NA	TRBJ2-3	CASSYSLGRTDTQYF	TGTGCCAGCAGTTACTCCCTGGGGAGAACAGATACGCAGTATTTT
TRBV4-1	TRBD2	NA	TRBJ2-3	CASSQETSGVTDTQYF	TGCGCCAGCAGCCAAGAGACTAGCGGGGTCACAGATACGCAGTATTTT
TRBV30	NA	NA	TRBJ2-2	CAYQRANTGELFF	TGTGCCTACCAGCGGGCGAACACCGGGGAGCTGTTTTTT
TRBV27	TRBD1	NA	TRBJ2-7	CASSSPRTGSTNEQYF	TGTGCCAGCAGTTCCCCCAGGACAGGCAGTACTAACGAGCAGTACTTC
TRBV14	TRBD1	NA	TRBJ1-4	CASSQGQGQANEKLFF	TGTGCCAGCAGCCAAGGACAGGGGCAAGCTAATGAAAAACTGTTTTTT
TRBV7-9	NA	NA	TRBJ1-4	CASSLVALVANEKLFF	TGTGCCAGCAGCTTAGTAGCCTTGGTAGCTAATGAAAAACTGTTTTTT
TRBV19	NA	NA	TRBJ1-5	CASSIWDYSNQPQHF	TGTGCCAGTAGTATTTGGGACTATAGCAATCAGCCCCAGCATTTT
TRBV9	NA	NA	TRBJ1-6	CASSPHPGDSPLHF	TGTGCCAGCAGCCCACATCCAGGGGATTCACCCCTCCACTTT
TRBV11-2	TRBD2	few	TRBJ2-7	CASSLLAGVSEQYF	TGTGCCAGCAGCTTACTAGCGGGAGTCTCCGAGCAGTACTTC
TRBV28	NA	NA	TRBJ1-1	CASILGGRSEAFF	TGTGCCAGCATCCTGGGGGGGCGCTCTGAAGCTTTCTTT